This TCR beta chain was documented in a study of shared clonotypes between healthy human individuals. Turning to the study itself: Sampling drew on donors who were a couple of women and a few men aged 18 to 49. General study points: Sequencing depth was a factor that was expected to affect clonotype sharing among donors. The low donor count limited represented genetic and exposure-history diversity.

Splitting of each subset's genomic DNA was done evenly across several immunoSEQ plates. Libraries were prepared by immunoSEQ multiplex PCR; TCRdb keeps only in-frame clonotypes and omits some of them. The profile shows around 2,000,000 clones, 90% to 95% of them singletons. The V and J ends lost 2 bases and 0 bases respectively, with 9 bases between them. This CDR3 spans 15 amino acids. Germline-derived CDR1 and CDR2 are SEHNR and FQNEAQ (reference sequence). CD8 cells regarded as naive lacked CD45RO, were positively chosen for CCR7, and omitted terminally differentiated effector memory CD45RA+ cells. Remarks on this clone: Its matching antigen is unknown.

The V call is TRBV7-9, the J call TRBJ2-3; D not resolved. The sequenced sample was naive CD8+ T cells from PBMCs. The source is a man aged 18 to 30 in good health. Some clones in this sample may be carry-over from other donors' samples. CDR3 DNA sequence: TGTGCCAGCAGCTTACCCACCGACAGCACAGATACGCAGTATTTT. Translating gives CASSLPTDSTDTQYF.